This T cell receptor beta chain was observed in a study of cytomegalovirus exposure and HLA in healthy donors. Study context: The study's early data release held some 85 million unique TCRs from HLA-typed donors. Findings and caveats of the study: Per published accounts, TCR beta sequences correctly predicted the HLA-A and HLA-B alleles of most subjects. Later analysis demonstrated an association between a missense DCLRE1C variant and TCR beta V- and J-gene trimming. A later look showed TCR association rates differing by HLA locus, highest for DRB1 and lowest for HLA-C.

PCR employed 60 Vbeta and 13 Jbeta primers. Generated by immunoSEQ multiplex PCR, the TCRdb table keeps only in-frame clones and is missing some. The sample contains around 170,000 clones, more than 75% of which appear only once. Trimming took off 7 bases at V and 11 bases at J, with 22 bases between the two ends. Germline V CDR1 and CDR2: MNHEY, SVGAGI. The CDR3 has 14 residues. Comment on this clone: What it binds is not known.

The rearrangement joins TRBV6-5 to TRBJ2-3, with D possibly TRBD2 on 5 matching bases. The sequence was collected from a male donor in good health and CMV-seronegative. The sample comprised PBMCs. CDR3 DNA: TGTGCCAGCACCGAGGGCCTGTTATCCGGCAAGCAGTATTTT. The encoded protein is CASTEGLLSGKQYF.